The TCR beta chain under discussion was sequenced for a study of patients and donors after allogeneic stem cell transplantation. TCRdb reprocessed the RT-PCR reads with MiXCR, giving one entry per CDR3 protein. The table includes about 960,000 distinct CDR3 sequences, 15% to 20% detected once. CDR3 length: 17 amino acids. V gave up 4 bases and J gave up 5 bases; unmatched junction bases: 12. Looked up from germline, CDR1 is MGHRA and CDR2 is YSYEKL. V is TRBV4-1 and J is TRBJ2-1; 9 positions agree with TRBD1. The clonotype originates from a human donor who was either an allogeneic HSCT recipient or a stem cell or donor lymphocyte infusion donor (not recorded which). It is not recorded whose cells these are; they may come from a transplant donor. Material for sequencing was blood, either unsorted or a sorted T cell fraction (not recorded which). The CDR3 DNA sequence: TGCGCCAGCAGCCTAACACCTCCGGGACAGGGTCACAATGAGCAGTTCTTC. It encodes CASSLTPPGQGHNEQFF.